This T cell receptor beta chain was profiled in a study of blood T cell repertoires in COVID-19. Study-wide context: Donors in the United States, Italy and Spain gave samples during acute or convalescent COVID-19.

As originally analysed: From reference gene primer amplification, estimates of nucleated cell counts were derived. Using immunoSEQ multiplex PCR, the repertoire was profiled, and TCRdb retains in-frame clones only, with some absent. The V and J calls and clone size were taken over from that table, and D and trimming were inferred from the DNA. This table has some 500,000 clones, 85% to 90% appearing once. Looked up from germline, CDR1 is WNHNN and CDR2 is SYGVQD (reference sequence). The CDR3 is 12 residues long. V shed 10 bases and J shed 0 bases, with 7 bases lying between them. While infection was still active, Seattle patients were enrolled and then followed longitudinally.

This TCR was recovered from a woman in her forties or fifties with COVID-19, enrolled during active disease. The chain has TRBV10-1 and TRBJ1-5; D ambiguous. Sequencing input: peripheral blood. The CDR3 sequence: CATGNSNQPQHF. The CDR3 DNA sequence: TGCGCCACCGGGAATAGCAATCAGCCCCAGCATTTT.